Presented here are 22 T cell receptor beta chains from one specimen sequenced in a study of T cell clusters in autoimmune cytopenias. Multiplex touch-down PCR amplified TRB using TRB-A and TRB-B pools in one tube. TCRdb reanalyzed the multiplex PCR reads, giving one entry per CDR3 protein sequence and no DNA. The listing contains 700 to 800 distinct CDR3 sequences. Each sample's input was 250 ng genomic DNA, 30,000 to 45,000 genome equivalents. These sequences were also reported in another study, on T cell repertoires in aging, cancer and after chemotherapy.

The sample consisted of peripheral blood. The receptors were gathered from a human donor in good health.

According to its frequency, this clonotype is medium-sized. The rearrangement links TRBV7-2 to TRBJ2-5; TCRdb's D call of TRBD2 is untestable without DNA. The CDR3 is 14 residues long. CDR1 SGHTA and CDR2 FQGNSA come from the germline V gene. CDR3 in amino acids: CASSLGTSLRTQYF.

This clonotype is called large based on its frequency. The gene calls are TRBV19 and TRBJ2-5; TCRdb outputs TRBD1, but without DNA this stays unchecked. Germline CDR1 LNHDA, CDR2 SQIVND (reference sequence). The CDR3 loop spans 13 amino acids. The CDR3 loop reads CASNPGQGQTQYF.

Frequency places this clonotype as medium-sized (0.01 to 0.1%). J is TRBJ2-7 and V is TRBV4-3; the D call of TRBD1 rests on TCRdb alone, since no DNA is present to check it. CDR3 size: 15 residues. CDR1 is LGHNA, CDR2 YSLEER, per germline. The CDR3 loop is CASSQRRGPPYEQYF.

This clonotype is called hyperexpanded based on its frequency. The gene calls are TRBV30 and TRBJ1-6. Per germline, CDR1 GTSNPN and CDR2 SVGIG (reference sequence). The CDR3 is 12 residues long. The CDR3 spells CAWSQTNSPLHF.

The J gene is TRBJ2-1, the V gene TRBV2; no DNA is available, so the TRBD2 call from TCRdb remains unchecked. CDR1 is SNHLY, CDR2 FYNNEI, per germline. The CDR3 is 13 amino acids. CDR3 in amino acids: CASSPDYSNEQFF.

This clonotype counts as medium-sized by frequency. The genes are TRBV10-2 and TRBJ2-7; absent DNA, TCRdb's TRBD1 call cannot be checked. The CDR3 has 14 residues. Germline V lookup: CDR1 WSHSY, CDR2 SAAADI. The CDR3 loop reads CASIPTGASYEQYF.

In terms of frequency, this clonotype is large (0.1 to 1%). V is TRBV30 and J is TRBJ2-3; TCRdb names TRBD1, which stays unverified in the absence of DNA. The CDR3 length is 16 residues. Germline CDR1 reads GTSNPN; CDR2 reads SVGIG (reference sequence). Here the CDR3 reads CAWSVRSGGSTDTQYF.

Considering frequency, this clonotype is medium-sized. The chain has TRBV7-9 and TRBJ2-1; TCRdb outputs TRBD1, but without DNA this stays unchecked. The germline gives CDR1 SEHNR, CDR2 FQNEAQ (reference sequence). The CDR3 has 17 amino acids. The CDR3 sequence is CASSLGSGAGQYNEQFF.

This clonotype is labeled large based on frequency. The chain joins TRBV29-1 to TRBJ1-4; TCRdb returns TRBD1, unconfirmable since there is no DNA. Germline V CDR1 and CDR2: SQVTM, ANQGSEA. This CDR3 is built from 13 residues. The CDR3 sequence: CTGGGVEVAKLFF.

This clonotype is classed as large by frequency. The chain couples TRBV19 to TRBJ1-3. Germline CDR1 is LNHDA and CDR2 is SQIVND (reference sequence). CDR3 length equals 16 residues. The CDR3 sequence: CASSTITRSSGNTIYF.

According to its frequency, this clonotype is large. The rearrangement joins TRBV6-2 or TRBV6-3 to TRBJ1-2. From germline, CDR1 is MNHEY and CDR2 SVGEGT. The CDR3 loop spans 12 amino acids. CDR3 residues: CASVFPPAGYTF.

This clonotype shows up as medium-sized (0.01 to 0.1%) by frequency. V and J are TRBV7-7 and TRBJ2-2; the D gene TCRdb calls, TRBD1, cannot be checked with no DNA. CDR3 length: 15 residues. The V gene's germline CDR1 is SSHAT and CDR2 FNYEAQ (reference sequence). The CDR3 reads CASSLARGTTGELFF.

Judged by frequency, this clonotype is large (0.1 to 1%). The chain links TRBV30 to TRBJ2-3; TCRdb's D gene call, TRBD1, goes unchecked for lack of DNA. The CDR3 is 13 amino acids. Germline V gives CDR1 GTSNPN, CDR2 SVGIG (reference sequence). The CDR3 loop reads CAGTRANTDTQYF.

This clonotype is identified as large from frequency. The chain employs TRBV27 and TRBJ2-2; as DNA is missing, the TRBD1 call by TCRdb cannot be tested. The germline CDR1 and CDR2 sequences are MNHEY and SMNVEV (reference sequence). The CDR3 spans 14 residues. The CDR3 here is CASSLGQGLGELFF.

This sequence joins TRBV2 and TRBJ2-1. The CDR3 is 12 residues long. Germline lookup yields CDR1 SNHLY and CDR2 FYNNEI. The CDR3 reads CASSGTRNEQFF.

This clonotype is labeled large based on frequency. The V call is TRBV13, the J call TRBJ2-3; TCRdb returns TRBD2, unconfirmable since there is no DNA. Germline CDR1 is PRHDT and CDR2 is FYEKMQ (reference sequence). CDR3 length: 17 residues. The CDR3 protein is CASSPLLAGVGTDTQYF.

This clonotype counts as medium-sized (0.01 to 0.1%) by frequency. The rearrangement uses TRBV15 and TRBJ2-4; absent DNA, TCRdb's TRBD2 call cannot be checked. CDR1 and CDR2 (germline): LNHNV, YYDKDF (reference sequence). The CDR3 totals 16 residues. This CDR3 reads CATSSGLAGTKNIQYF.

Frequency places this clonotype as large (0.1 to 1%). The chain has TRBV19 and TRBJ2-7; the TRBD1 assignment by TCRdb is unverifiable without DNA. Germline lookup yields CDR1 LNHDA and CDR2 SQIVND (reference sequence). The CDR3 has 14 amino acids. Here the CDR3 reads CASSIAPRAGEQYF.

This chain uses TRBV2 with TRBJ1-4; TCRdb's D call, TRBD1, is unchecked because there is no DNA. The CDR3 is 15 residues long. The germline V gene has CDR1 SNHLY and CDR2 FYNNEI. CDR3 protein: CASSERLQGREKLFF.

By frequency, this clonotype is medium-sized. The J gene is TRBJ2-5, the V gene TRBV5-6; with no DNA, the TCRdb D assignment of TRBD1 cannot be verified. This CDR3 is built from 15 residues. Germline CDR1 SGHDT, CDR2 YYEEEE. This CDR3 reads CASSAIDRTQETQYF.

Considering frequency, this clonotype is medium-sized. This rearrangement joins TRBV20-1 to TRBJ2-1; TCRdb lists TRBD1, though no DNA is available to test this call. CDR1 and CDR2 (germline): DFQATT, SNEGSKA (reference sequence). CDR3 length: 15 residues. CDR3 loop: CSAHPGTGNYNEQFF.

By frequency, this clonotype registers large. The chain combines TRBV6-5 with TRBJ2-1; TCRdb names TRBD1, which stays unverified in the absence of DNA. Germline V gene lookup returns CDR1 MNHEY and CDR2 SVGAGI. CDR3 length equals 16 residues. The CDR3 sequence is CASSYPGTGGGVEQFF.